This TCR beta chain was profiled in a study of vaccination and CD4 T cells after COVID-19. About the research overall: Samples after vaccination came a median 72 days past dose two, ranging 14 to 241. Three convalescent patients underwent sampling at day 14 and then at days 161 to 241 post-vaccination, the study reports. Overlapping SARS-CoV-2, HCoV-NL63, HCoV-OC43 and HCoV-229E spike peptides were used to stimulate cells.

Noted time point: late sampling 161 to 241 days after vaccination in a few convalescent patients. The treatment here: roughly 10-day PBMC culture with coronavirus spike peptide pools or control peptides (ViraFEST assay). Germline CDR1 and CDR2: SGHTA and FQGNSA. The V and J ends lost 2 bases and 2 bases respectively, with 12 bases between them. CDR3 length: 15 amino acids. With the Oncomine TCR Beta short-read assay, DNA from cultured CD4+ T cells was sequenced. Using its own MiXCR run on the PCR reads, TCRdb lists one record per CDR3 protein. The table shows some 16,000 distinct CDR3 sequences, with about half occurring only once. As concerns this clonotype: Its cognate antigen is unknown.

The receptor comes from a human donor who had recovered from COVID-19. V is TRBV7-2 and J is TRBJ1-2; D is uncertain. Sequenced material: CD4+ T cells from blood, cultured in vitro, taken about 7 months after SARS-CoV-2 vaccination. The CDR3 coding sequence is TGTGCCAGCAGCTTACTATCTCTGACGAACTATGGCTACACCTTC. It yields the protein CASSLLSLTNYGYTF.